One and the same sample provided the 6 T cell receptor beta chains below, sequenced in a study of blood T cell repertoires in COVID-19. Here immunoSEQ multiplex PCR was the method, and the copy in TCRdb shows in-frame clones only, minus some. The sample yields nearly 70,000 clones, 90% to 95% seen once. The source material was peripheral blood. The receptors derive from a man aged 35 to 55 with COVID-19, enrolled during active disease.

This sequence joins TRBV4-1 and TRBJ2-7, with TRBD2 matching 9 bases. This CDR3 is built from 16 residues. Per the germline V gene, CDR1 is MGHRA and CDR2 is YSYEKL. V shed 6 bases, J shed 2 bases, and the junction held 11 bases outside the gene matches. The chain's CDR3 is CASRQPKRGDTYEQYF. The CDR3 DNA is TGCGCCAGCAGGCAACCGAAGCGGGGGGACACCTACGAGCAGTACTTC.

V and J are TRBV18 and TRBJ2-5; tentative D call: TRBD1 (6 bases). This CDR3 has 13 amino acids. The germline gives CDR1 KGHSH, CDR2 LQKENI. Trimming pared 2 bases from V and 2 bases from J, leaving 6 bases between. The CDR3 loop reads CASSPTGQETQYF. The DNA of the CDR3 is TGTGCCAGCTCACCAACAGGGCAAGAGACCCAGTACTTC.

This clone has just one count. CDR3 nucleotide sequence: TGCGCCAGCAGTGAGAACTTCGGGAGGGGCGTTGAGACCCAGTACTTC. The encoded protein is CASSENFGRGVETQYF. The chain combines TRBV10-1 with TRBJ2-5; 8 bases map to TRBD2. Looked up from germline, CDR1 is WNHNN and CDR2 is SYGVQD (reference sequence). This CDR3 has 16 residues. V was clipped by 2 bases and J by 5 bases; unmatched bases: 10.

This clone was picked up one time. The chain joins TRBV12-5 to TRBJ2-1; a possible D gene is TRBD1 (5 bases). Trimming shortened V by 6 bases and J by 7 bases, and 10 bases separated the two germline ends. Germline loops: CDR1 LGHNT, CDR2 FRNRAP. The CDR3 loop spans 12 amino acids. The CDR3 region has the DNA TGTGCTAGTGGACAGGTCCGTAATGAGCAGTTCTTC. As protein: CASGQVRNEQFF.

This chain joins TRBV29-1 and TRBJ2-5; D is undetermined. V dropped 4 bases and J dropped 5 bases, with 11 bases sitting between them. CDR3 length: 12 residues. The germline CDR1 and CDR2 sequences are SQVTM and ANQGSEA. The CDR3 protein is CSVVPVSETQYF. In DNA form, the CDR3 reads TGCAGCGTTGTCCCGGTTTCGGAGACCCAGTACTTC. Drawing the rest from reference TRBV29-1 and TRBJ2-5, the complete variable domain is SAVISQKPSRDICQRGTSLTIQCQVDSQVTMMFWYRQQPGQSLTLIATANQGSEATYESGFVIDKFPISRPNLTFSTLTVSNMSPEDSSIYLCSVVPVSETQYFGPGTRLLVL.

The rearrangement joins TRBV19 to TRBJ1-5; no firm D call. Germline V CDR1 and CDR2: LNHDA, SQIVND (reference sequence). The CDR3 runs to 14 residues. Trimming cost V 0 bases and J 6 bases, with 9 bases left between them. The CDR3 loop reads CASSIDEGIQPQHF. The CDR3 nucleotides are TGTGCCAGTAGTATAGATGAGGGAATTCAGCCCCAGCATTTT. The full variable domain, with the rest looked up from reference TRBV19 and TRBJ1-5, is DGGITQSPKYLFRKEGQNVTLSCEQNLNHDAMYWYRQDPGQGLRLIYYSQIVNDFQKGDIAEGYSVSREKKESFPLTVTSAQKNPTAFYLCASSIDEGIQPQHFGDGTRLSIL.